Presented here are 27 T cell receptor beta chains from one specimen sequenced in a study of blood T cell repertoires in COVID-19. TCRdb keeps only in-frame clones here, not all; method: immunoSEQ multiplex PCR. This table has roughly 150,000 clones, roughly 84% appearing once. Sequencing was done on a sample of PBMCs or T cells enriched from blood (not recorded which). The receptors stem from a man in his sixties who had recovered from COVID-19.

The CDR3 spells CASSMQDGGYEQYF. The CDR3, as DNA: TGTGCCAGTAGTATGCAGGACGGCGGGTACGAGCAGTACTTC. The genes are TRBV19 and TRBJ2-7; D is possibly TRBD2 (5 bases). Germline assignment: CDR1 LNHDA and CDR2 SQIVND (reference sequence). This CDR3 region has 14 residues. V lost 3 bases and J lost 4, with 13 bases in between.

The CDR3 reads CATSAARGLEETQYF. CDR3 DNA sequence: TGTGCCACCAGTGCGGCCAGGGGGCTGGAAGAGACCCAGTACTTC. V is TRBV24-1 and J is TRBJ2-5; TRBD1 matches at 8 bases. The CDR3 is 15 residues long. Per germline, CDR1 KGHDR and CDR2 SFDVKD. V was clipped by 5 bases and J by 3 bases; unmatched bases: 7.

The chain links TRBV7-3 to TRBJ2-7; 9 bases map to TRBD1. This CDR3 spans 13 amino acids. V lost 6 bases, J lost 6 bases, and 6 bases stayed unmatched. Germline V gives CDR1 SGHTA, CDR2 FQGTGA. As DNA, the CDR3 is TGTGCCAGCAGTTCTGACAGGGGGTTCGAGCAGTACTTC. Its translation is CASSSDRGFEQYF.

V gene TRBV11-2 combines with J gene TRBJ1-1; possible D gene TRBD1, 5 bases. The germline gives CDR1 SGHAT, CDR2 FQNNGV. Trimming removed 3 bases from V and 3 bases from J, with 14 bases in between. The CDR3 is 15 residues long. CDR3 bases: TGTGCCAGCAGCTTCGACTTGGCAGGGTACACTGAAGCTTTCTTT. Protein product: CASSFDLAGYTEAFF.

This clone was detected only a few times. The V call is TRBV7-3, the J call TRBJ2-1; 9 bases map to TRBD2. The V segment lost 2 bases and the J segment 8 bases; nucleotides outside the gene matches: 4. CDR1 and CDR2 from the germline V gene are SGHTA and FQGTGA. CDR3 length: 14 amino acids. The CDR3 is CASSLGGRVDEQFF. The DNA of the CDR3 is TGTGCCAGCAGCTTAGGCGGGAGGGTAGATGAGCAGTTCTTC. The full variable domain, its missing parts supplied by reference TRBV7-3 and TRBJ2-1, is GAGVSQTPSNKVTEKGKYVELRCDPISGHTALYWYRQSLGQGPEFLIYFQGTGAADDSGLPNDRFFAVRPEGSVSTLKIQRTERGDSAVYLCASSLGGRVDEQFFGPGTRLTVL.

The rearrangement joins TRBV5-4 to TRBJ2-7; the D gene is possibly TRBD2 (7 bases). The ends were cut back, 0 bases at V and 3 bases at J, with 10 bases in the middle. The CDR3 is made up of 14 amino acids. The germline V gene encodes CDR1 SGHNT and CDR2 YYREEE (reference sequence). CDR3 in DNA: TGTGCCAGCAGCTTGGGGGAGGGGGTCTACGAGCAGTACTTC. Protein: CASSLGEGVYEQYF.

This sequence joins TRBV5-1 and TRBJ2-7; D might be TRBD2 (6 bases). CDR3 size: 14 residues. Trimming cost V 1 base and J 6 bases, with 14 bases left between them. CDR1 SGHRS and CDR2 YFSETQ come from the germline V gene. In DNA, the CDR3 is TGCGCCAGCAGCTTGAATGCGGACGGGGGCGAGCAGTACTTC. Translated, it gives CASSLNADGGEQYF. The whole variable domain, remainder taken from reference TRBV5-1 and TRBJ2-7, is KAGVTQTPRYLIKTRGQQVTLSCSPISGHRSVSWYQQTPGQGLQFLFEYFSETQRNKGNFPGRFSGRQFSNSRSEMNVSTLELGDSALYLCASSLNADGGEQYFGPGTRLTVT.

The V gene is TRBV5-4, the J gene TRBJ1-1; D gene ambiguous. The V gene's germline CDR1 is SGHNT and CDR2 YYREEE (reference sequence). V lost 2 bases and J lost 2, with 10 bases in between. This CDR3 contains 14 residues. CDR3 region: CASSFLRSNTEAFF. DNA of the CDR3: TGTGCCAGCAGCTTTTTGCGGAGTAACACTGAAGCTTTCTTT.

The chain links TRBV3-1 (or the pseudogene TRBV3-2) to TRBJ2-2; 8 bases match TRBD1. CDR1 LGHDT and CDR2 YNNKEL come from the germline V gene (reference sequence). The CDR3 has 15 amino acids. J lost 2 bases, V lost 4 bases, and 3 bases had no gene match. The CDR3 here is CASSLGQGNTGELFF. The CDR3 coding sequence is TGTGCCAGCAGCCTAGGACAGGGTAACACCGGGGAGCTGTTTTTT.

This clone was seen a few times. This sample includes further DNA sequences coding for the same CDR3. This chain uses TRBV5-1 with TRBJ2-2, with TRBD2 as a possible D gene (5 bases). The CDR3 has 15 amino acids. V was pared by 0 bases and J by 0 bases, with 6 bases between. Per germline, CDR1 SGHRS and CDR2 YFSETQ. The CDR3 DNA is TGCGCCAGCAGCTTGGGGGGAGCGAACACCGGGGAGCTGTTTTTT. Translated, it gives CASSLGGANTGELFF.

The V gene is TRBV5-1, the J gene TRBJ2-2; 8 bases are a match to TRBD1. V was clipped by 4 bases and J by 1 base; unmatched bases: 6. This CDR3 region has 16 residues. Germline values: CDR1 SGHRS, CDR2 YFSETQ. CDR3 bases: TGCGCCAGCAGCGGGGACGGGACAGGGAACACCGGGGAGCTGTTTTTT. Translated: CASSGDGTGNTGELFF.

This chain joins TRBV5-1 and TRBJ2-1, with 9 bases lining up with TRBD1. After removal of 4 bases from V and 5 bases from J, the junction contained 7 bases not matched to a gene. This CDR3 is 15 amino acids long. Germline CDR1 is SGHRS and CDR2 is YFSETQ. The CDR3 sequence is CASSPEGTGNNEQFF. CDR3 bases: TGCGCCAGCAGCCCAGAGGGGACAGGGAACAATGAGCAGTTCTTC.

This chain connects TRBV24-1 to TRBJ2-5; 15 bases map to TRBD2. Per germline, CDR1 KGHDR and CDR2 SFDVKD. V lost 3 bases and J lost 4; bases outside the gene matches: 5. This CDR3 is built from 17 residues. The CDR3 region has the DNA TGTGCCACCAGTGATCCGGGACTAGCGGGAGGAACAGAGACCCAGTACTTC. Translation: CATSDPGLAGGTETQYF.

The CDR3 sequence is CASSYFDRGSSPLHF. The CDR3 DNA reads as TGTGCCAGCAGTTACTTTGACAGGGGGAGCTCACCCCTCCACTTT. J is TRBJ1-6 and V is TRBV6-5, with TRBD1 matching over 9 bases. Germline CDR1 reads MNHEY; CDR2 reads SVGAGI. The ends lost 1 base at V and 10 bases at J; junction bases unmatched: 5. There are 15 residues in the CDR3.

The chain recombines TRBV5-6 with TRBJ2-5; D call uncertain. In germline, CDR1 is SGHDT, CDR2 YYEEEE. CDR3 length: 13 amino acids. Trimming pared 3 bases from V and 5 bases from J, leaving 11 bases between. CDR3: CASSSPPGETQYF. DNA for the CDR3: TGTGCCAGCAGCTCGCCTCCCGGGGAGACCCAGTACTTC.

The genes are TRBV19 and TRBJ2-2; D not resolved. Trimming shortened V by 3 bases and J by 2 bases, and 7 bases separated the two germline ends. In germline, CDR1 is LNHDA, CDR2 SQIVND (reference sequence). The CDR3 consists of 14 residues. CDR3 loop: CASSMAGNTGELFF. The CDR3 DNA sequence: TGTGCCAGTAGTATGGCAGGAAACACCGGGGAGCTGTTTTTT.

CDR3 DNA sequence: TGCGCCAGCAGCTTGCGAACAGGGGAGAACACTGAAGCTTTCTTT. Protein sequence: CASSLRTGENTEAFF. This sequence joins TRBV5-1 and TRBJ1-1; 7 positions match TRBD1. After removal of 1 base from V and 1 base from J, the junction contained 4 bases not matched to a gene. Germline V gene lookup returns CDR1 SGHRS and CDR2 YFSETQ. CDR3 length: 15 residues. Looking up the rest from reference TRBV5-1 and TRBJ1-1 gives the full variable domain: KAGVTQTPRYLIKTRGQQVTLSCSPISGHRSVSWYQQTPGQGLQFLFEYFSETQRNKGNFPGRFSGRQFSNSRSEMNVSTLELGDSALYLCASSLRTGENTEAFFGQGTRLTVV.

The V call is TRBV9, the J call TRBJ1-5; 9 bases fit TRBD1. Germline trimming cut 0 bases from V and 6 bases from J; bases unmatched to any gene: 4. This CDR3 region has 15 residues. Germline values: CDR1 SGDLS, CDR2 YYNGEE. The CDR3 loop reads CASSVGTGEGQPQHF. CDR3 bases: TGTGCCAGCAGCGTAGGGACAGGGGAAGGTCAGCCCCAGCATTTT.

The chain is built from TRBV7-9 and TRBJ2-3; 11 bases map to TRBD2. The germline gives CDR1 SEHNR, CDR2 FQNEAQ (reference sequence). V trimming: 4 bases; J trimming: 5 bases; junction bases outside the gene matches: 2. This CDR3 region has 14 residues. This chain's CDR3 is CASSWTSGLDTQYF. CDR3 sequence (DNA): TGTGCCAGCAGCTGGACTAGCGGGTTAGATACGCAGTATTTT. Full variable domain (outside the CDR3, taken from reference TRBV7-9 and TRBJ2-3): DTGVSQNPRHKITKRGQNVTFRCDPISEHNRLYWYRQTLGQGPEFLTYFQNEAQLEKSRLLSDRFSAERPKGSFSTLEIQRTEQGDSAMYLCASSWTSGLDTQYFGPGTRLTVL.

The CDR3 DNA reads TGTGCCAGTAGTATACGGGAGCCGGGCCATGCAGATACGCAGTATTTT. Protein product: CASSIREPGHADTQYF. The chain links TRBV19 to TRBJ2-3; perhaps TRBD2 as D (6 bases). The V and J ends lost 2 bases and 4 bases respectively, with 16 bases between them. The CDR3 length is 16 residues. The germline gives CDR1 LNHDA, CDR2 SQIVND (reference sequence).

V gene TRBV5-6 combines with J gene TRBJ1-4; TRBD1 is a possible D gene (6 bases). The germline V and J ends were trimmed by 0 bases and 6 bases, with 9 bases remaining between them. This CDR3 is built from 14 residues. Germline-derived CDR1 and CDR2 are SGHDT and YYEEEE. The CDR3 region has the DNA TGTGCCAGCAGCTTGGTGGGGGCTGATGAAAAACTGTTTTTT. Residues: CASSLVGADEKLFF.

This clone was detected only a few times. The J gene is TRBJ1-2, the V gene TRBV6-2 or TRBV6-3, with 9 bases matching TRBD1. The CDR3 has 15 residues. CDR1 is MNHEY, CDR2 SVGEGT, per germline. With V trimmed by 2 bases and J by 6 bases, 7 bases remained unmatched. The CDR3: CASSYGQGRWDGYTF. The CDR3 nucleotides read TGTGCCAGCAGTTACGGACAGGGGAGATGGGATGGCTACACCTTC.

This sequence joins TRBV7-3 and TRBJ2-1; TRBD1 might be the D (6 bases). The CDR3 sequence is 14 residues long. The germline gives CDR1 SGHTA, CDR2 FQGTGA. Trimming removed 4 bases at V and 6 bases at J, with 13 bases between. The CDR3 loop reads CASSYMGARNEQFF. CDR3 bases: TGTGCCAGCAGCTATATGGGGGCCCGCAATGAGCAGTTCTTC.

In this sample, this clone turned up once. V and J are TRBV7-2 and TRBJ2-7; 11 bases are a match to TRBD1. This CDR3 has 16 residues. The V and J ends lost 0 bases and 7 bases, in that order; junction bases with no gene match: 8. Germline V gene sequence: CDR1 SGHTA, CDR2 FQGNSA. The CDR3 loop is CASSLAGQGASLEQYF. The CDR3 coding sequence is TGTGCCAGCAGCTTAGCTGGACAGGGGGCCTCTCTAGAGCAGTACTTC. Together with reference TRBV7-2 and TRBJ2-7, the CDR3 gives the full variable domain: GAGVSQSPSNKVTEKGKDVELRCDPISGHTALYWYRQSLGQGLEFLIYFQGNSAPDKSGLPSDRFSAERTGGSVSTLTIQRTQQEDSAVYLCASSLAGQGASLEQYFGPGTRLTVT.

V usage is TRBV19 and J usage is TRBJ2-3; D is possibly TRBD2 (6 bases). The CDR3 has 13 residues. V lost 10 bases and J 2 bases, leaving 13 bases between the germline ends. Germline V gene lookup returns CDR1 LNHDA and CDR2 SQIVND (reference sequence). The chain's CDR3 is CATLEGLTDTQYF. The CDR3 DNA reads TGTGCCACCCTGGAGGGGCTCACAGATACGCAGTATTTT.

This sequence joins TRBV5-1 and TRBJ2-2, with 14 bases identical to TRBD2. This CDR3 has 18 residues. J gave up 7 bases and V 4 bases, and 12 bases lay outside the gene matches. CDR1 and CDR2 (germline): SGHRS, YFSETQ. The CDR3 DNA reads TGCGCCAGCAGCCTCGGGACTAGCGGGAGACGATTTGGCGGGGAGCTGTTTTTT. Its protein product is CASSLGTSGRRFGGELFF.

CDR3 protein: CASSRTTGEGGSPLHF. CDR3 coding DNA: TGTGCCAGCAGTCGAACTACAGGGGAAGGGGGATCACCCCTCCACTTT. The chain combines TRBV6-6 with TRBJ1-6, with 7 bases that match TRBD1. V was pared by 5 bases and J by 10 bases, with 14 bases of the junction left unmatched. The CDR3 is made up of 16 amino acids. Germline-derived CDR1 and CDR2 are MNHNY and SVGAGI (reference sequence).